This T cell receptor (beta chain) was captured by sequencing in a study of blood T cell repertoires in COVID-19. Overall study: COVID-19 samples from acute and convalescent phases originated in the United States, Italy and Spain.

This clone has only one observation. CDR1 is KGHSH, CDR2 LQKENI, per germline. V was cut by 5 bases and J by 4 bases, with 14 bases left in between. The CDR3 sequence is 15 residues long. Original data processing: How many nucleated cells were present was estimated from reference gene primer amplification. TCRdb's copy holds only in-frame clones and misses some; the assay was immunoSEQ multiplex PCR. V and J calls and clone size are copied from that table; D and trimming were computed from the DNA. The sample holds approximately 500,000 clones, over 75% seen once. What was sequenced was peripheral blood. The chain is built from TRBV18 and TRBJ2-2, with a possible D match to TRBD2 (5 bases). The TCR comes from a human donor in a cohort sampled during active COVID-19. CDR3 nucleotide sequence: TGTGCCAGCTCATCGGCAGGTGGAGGCACCGGGGAGCTGTTTTTT. Residues: CASSSAGGGTGELFF.